The 14 T cell receptor beta chains below all came from one sample that was sequenced in a study of human T cells and chemical hapten exposure. Noted time point: patch test 1, 2 weeks after DPC sensitization. Treatment reported: therapeutic diphenylcyclopropenone sensitization with weekly scalp DPC. TCRdb reprocessed the RACE reads with MiXCR, giving one entry per CDR3 protein. The sample shows 150,000 to 200,000 distinct CDR3 sequences, approximately 15% of them seen only once. Specimen: whole blood, collected in connection with sensitization to the hapten diphenylcyclopropenone (DPC). These receptors all stem from a woman aged 30 to 39 with alopecia areata. Some clones in this sample may be carry-over from other donors' samples.

This rearrangement joins TRBV6-6 to TRBJ1-1; D perhaps matches TRBD1 (6 bases). The germline V gene has CDR1 MNHNY and CDR2 SVGAGI (reference sequence). The CDR3 has 14 amino acids. Trimming removed 2 bases from V and 6 bases from J, with 13 bases in between. CDR3 sequence: CASSYRDTRAEAFF. DNA of the CDR3: TGTGCCAGCAGTTACAGGGACACTCGCGCTGAAGCTTTCTTT.

This chain joins TRBV20-1 and TRBJ2-7; tentatively, D is TRBD1 (6 bases). CDR1 is DFQATT, CDR2 SNEGSKA, per germline (reference sequence). With 0 bases removed from V and 7 bases from J, the gap between germline ends came to 16 bases. The CDR3 has 14 amino acids. The CDR3 sequence: CSARDSRGLGEQYF. The DNA of the CDR3 is TGCAGTGCTAGAGATAGCAGGGGATTAGGGGAGCAGTACTTC.

This chain uses TRBV15 with TRBJ1-5, with D tentatively TRBD1 (6 bases). CDR3 length equals 19 residues. Looked up from germline, CDR1 is LNHNV and CDR2 is YYDKDF (reference sequence). Trimming shortened V by 0 bases and J by 2 bases, and 20 bases separated the two germline ends. The CDR3 nucleotides are TGTGCCACCAGCAGAGATCCGCCTCGACAGGCGGGCGGCAATCAGCCCCAGCATTTT. Its translation is CATSRDPPRQAGGNQPQHF.

V and J are TRBV15 and TRBJ2-1; D is ambiguous. V was clipped by 0 bases and J by 9 bases, with 9 bases between them. The CDR3 spans 13 residues. The V gene's germline CDR1 is LNHNV and CDR2 YYDKDF (reference sequence). In DNA form, the CDR3 reads TGTGCCACCAGCAGAGATCTAGACGGTGAGCAGTTCTTC. Amino acids: CATSRDLDGEQFF. Full variable domain (rest looked up from reference TRBV15 and TRBJ2-1): DAMVIQNPRYQVTQFGKPVTLSCSQTLNHNVMYWYQQKSSQAPKLLFHYYDKDFNNEADTPDNFQSRRPNTSFCFLDIRSPGLGDTAMYLCATSRDLDGEQFFGPGTRLTVL.

This chain joins TRBV5-1 and TRBJ1-4; D gene ambiguous. The CDR3 spans 13 residues. Trimming removed 0 bases from V and 6 bases from J, with 6 bases in between. Germline assignment: CDR1 SGHRS and CDR2 YFSETQ. CDR3 in DNA: TGCGCCAGCAGCTTGGGGTATGATGAAAAACTGTTTTTT. Protein product: CASSLGYDEKLFF.

This sequence joins TRBV20-1 and TRBJ2-5, with 8 positions matching TRBD2. The junction had 7 bases not matched to a gene; V was cut back by 0 bases and J by 4 bases. Germline CDR1 DFQATT, CDR2 SNEGSKA (reference sequence). CDR3 length equals 15 residues. CDR3 loop: CSARESGGPGETQYF. DNA of the CDR3: TGCAGTGCTAGAGAGAGCGGGGGACCGGGAGAGACCCAGTACTTC.

This clonotype came up many times. This sequence joins TRBV29-1 and TRBJ2-1; no reliable D call. The length of the CDR3 is 12 residues. In germline, CDR1 is SQVTM, CDR2 ANQGSEA. V was clipped by 6 bases and J by 0 bases, with 6 bases between them. DNA for the CDR3: TGCAGCGTCTCCCTCTCCTACAATGAGCAGTTCTTC. Amino acid sequence: CSVSLSYNEQFF.

In its sample, this clonotype was seen many times. The chain carries TRBV7-9 and TRBJ1-1; D call uncertain. Germline assignment: CDR1 SEHNR and CDR2 FQNEAQ (reference sequence). There are 14 residues in the CDR3. V dropped 4 bases and J dropped 0 bases, with 9 bases sitting between them. The CDR3 region is CASSSPSVNTEAFF. As DNA, the CDR3 is TGTGCCAGCAGCTCCCCTTCAGTGAACACTGAAGCTTTCTTT.

This clonotype came up a few times. V is TRBV12-2 and J is TRBJ2-1. TRBV12-2 is flagged as a pseudogene. CDR3 size: 15 residues. CDR3 protein: CASRLGLGRAYEQFF. For the CDR3, the DNA is TGTGCAAGTCGCTTAGGTTTGGGCAGAGCGTATGAGCAGTTCTTC.

Only a few counts were recorded for this clonotype. J is TRBJ1-1 and V is TRBV12-3 or TRBV12-4; 8 bases align to TRBD1. The CDR3 is 16 amino acids. J was trimmed by 1 base and V by 5 bases; bases with no gene match: 9. CDR3 nucleotide sequence: TGTGCCAGCAGTCTCAATCCCGGGACAGGGAACACTGAAGCTTTCTTT. This translates into CASSLNPGTGNTEAFF.

The rearrangement links TRBV12-3 or TRBV12-4 to TRBJ1-5, with a weak D call TRBD1 (5 bases). The CDR3 is made up of 15 amino acids. The germline V and J ends were trimmed by 3 bases and 6 bases, with 15 bases remaining between them. The DNA of the CDR3 is TGTGCCAGCAGTTTCGCGGGGGGTAACAGTCAGCCCCAGCATTTT. It translates to CASSFAGGNSQPQHF.

V gene TRBV5-1 combines with J gene TRBJ1-1; tentative D call: TRBD1 (6 bases). The CDR3 is 13 residues long. V dropped 4 bases and J dropped 10 bases, with 17 bases sitting between them. CDR1 is SGHRS, CDR2 YFSETQ, per germline. The CDR3 spells CASSPEGGIVAFF. The CDR3 region has the DNA TGCGCCAGCAGCCCCGAAGGGGGGATTGTAGCTTTCTTT.

This clonotype has more than one count but fewer than ten. V usage is TRBV20-1 and J usage is TRBJ1-2; D is unresolved. With 2 bases removed from V and 8 bases from J, the gap between germline ends came to 15 bases. The CDR3 length is 13 residues. The germline V gene encodes CDR1 DFQATT and CDR2 SNEGSKA (reference sequence). The CDR3 DNA is TGCAGTGCTAGAAGACCGGGCCCCGGCGGCTACACCTTC. Its translation is CSARRPGPGGYTF.

The sample holds a few counts of this clonotype. V is TRBV12-3 or TRBV12-4 and J is TRBJ1-5, with D hard to call. The V gene lost 0 bases and the J gene lost 4 bases, with 4 bases spanning the gap. The CDR3 has 13 amino acids. Here the CDR3 reads CASSLAKNQPQHF. The CDR3 region has the DNA TGTGCCAGCAGTTTAGCCAAGAATCAGCCCCAGCATTTT.